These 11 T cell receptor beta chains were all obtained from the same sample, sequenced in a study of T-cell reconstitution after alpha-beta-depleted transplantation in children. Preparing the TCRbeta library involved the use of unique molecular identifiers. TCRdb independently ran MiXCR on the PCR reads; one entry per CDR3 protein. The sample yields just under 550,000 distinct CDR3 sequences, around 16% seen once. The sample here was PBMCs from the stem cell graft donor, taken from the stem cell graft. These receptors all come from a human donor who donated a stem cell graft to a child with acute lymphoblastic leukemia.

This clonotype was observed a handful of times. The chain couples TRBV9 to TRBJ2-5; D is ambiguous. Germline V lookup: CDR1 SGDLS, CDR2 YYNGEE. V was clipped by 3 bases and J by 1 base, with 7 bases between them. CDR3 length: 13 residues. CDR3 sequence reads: CASSGETQETQYF. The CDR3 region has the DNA TGTGCCAGCAGCGGGGAAACCCAAGAGACCCAGTACTTC. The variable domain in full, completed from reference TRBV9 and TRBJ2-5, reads DSGVTQTPKHLITATGQRVTLRCSPRSGDLSVYWYQQSLDQGLQFLIQYYNGEERAKGNILERFSAQQFPDLHSELNLSSLELGDSALYFCASSGETQETQYFGPGTRLLVL.

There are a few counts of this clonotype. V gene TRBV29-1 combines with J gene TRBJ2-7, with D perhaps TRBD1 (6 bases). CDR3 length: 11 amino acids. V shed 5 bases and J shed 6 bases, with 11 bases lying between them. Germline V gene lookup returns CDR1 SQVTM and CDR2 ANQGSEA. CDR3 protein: CSVWTDFEQYF. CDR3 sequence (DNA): TGCAGCGTTTGGACAGATTTCGAGCAGTACTTC.

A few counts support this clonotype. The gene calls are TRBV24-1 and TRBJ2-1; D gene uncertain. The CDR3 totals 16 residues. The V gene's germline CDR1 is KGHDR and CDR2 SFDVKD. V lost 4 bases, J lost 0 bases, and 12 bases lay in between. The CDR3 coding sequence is TGTGCCACCAGTGACCGACACTCCTCCTCCTACAATGAGCAGTTCTTC. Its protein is CATSDRHSSSYNEQFF.

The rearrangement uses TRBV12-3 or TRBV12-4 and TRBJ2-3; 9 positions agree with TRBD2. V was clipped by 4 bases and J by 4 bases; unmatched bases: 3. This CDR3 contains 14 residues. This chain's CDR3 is CASSSAGGADTQYF. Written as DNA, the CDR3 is TGTGCCAGCAGTTCCGCGGGAGGGGCAGATACGCAGTATTTT.

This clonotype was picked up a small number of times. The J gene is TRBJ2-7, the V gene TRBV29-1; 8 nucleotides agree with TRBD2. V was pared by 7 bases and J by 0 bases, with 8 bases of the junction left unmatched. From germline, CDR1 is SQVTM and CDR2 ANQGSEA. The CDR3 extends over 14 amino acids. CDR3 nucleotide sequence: TGCAGCGCGATACTTAGCGGGGACTCCTACGAGCAGTACTTC. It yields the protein CSAILSGDSYEQYF.

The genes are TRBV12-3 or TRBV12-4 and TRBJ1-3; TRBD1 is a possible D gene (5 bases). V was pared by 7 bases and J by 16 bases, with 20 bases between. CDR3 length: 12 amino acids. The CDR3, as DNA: TGTGCCAGCACCCTGGCCCGGCGACAGTCGTATTTT. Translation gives CASTLARRQSYF.

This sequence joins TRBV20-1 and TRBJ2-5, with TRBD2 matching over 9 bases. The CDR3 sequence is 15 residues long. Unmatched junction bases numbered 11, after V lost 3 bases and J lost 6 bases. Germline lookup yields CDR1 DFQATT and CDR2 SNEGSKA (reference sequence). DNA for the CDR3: TGCAGTGCTAGTCTCGCGGGAGGGTTTTCGCAGACCCAGTACTTC. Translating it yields CSASLAGGFSQTQYF.

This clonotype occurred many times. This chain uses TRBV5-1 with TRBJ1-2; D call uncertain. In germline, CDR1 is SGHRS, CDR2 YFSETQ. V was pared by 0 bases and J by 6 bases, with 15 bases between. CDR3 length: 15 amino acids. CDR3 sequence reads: CASSLASGVRDGYTF. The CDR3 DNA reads TGCGCCAGCAGCTTGGCATCGGGTGTGCGCGATGGCTACACCTTC.

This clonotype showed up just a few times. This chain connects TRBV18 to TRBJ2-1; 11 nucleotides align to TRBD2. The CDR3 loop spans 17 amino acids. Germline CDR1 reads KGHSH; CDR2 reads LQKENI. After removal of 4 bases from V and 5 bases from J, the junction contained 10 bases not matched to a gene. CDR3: CASSLIIAGGPHNEQFF. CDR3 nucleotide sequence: TGTGCCAGCTCACTTATCATAGCGGGAGGGCCCCACAATGAGCAGTTCTTC.

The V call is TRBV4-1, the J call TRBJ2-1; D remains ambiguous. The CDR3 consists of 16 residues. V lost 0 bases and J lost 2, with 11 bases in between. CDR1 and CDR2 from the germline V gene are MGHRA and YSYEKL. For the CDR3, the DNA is TGCGCCAGCAGCCAAGATCAAGGCGGCCCCTACAATGAGCAGTTCTTC. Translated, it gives CASSQDQGGPYNEQFF.

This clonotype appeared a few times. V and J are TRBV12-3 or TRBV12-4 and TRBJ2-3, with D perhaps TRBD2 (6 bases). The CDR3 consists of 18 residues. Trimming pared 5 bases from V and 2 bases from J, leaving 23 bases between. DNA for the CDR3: TGTGCCAGCAGTCCCCTTAGAATAAGCGGGCACTACACAGATACGCAGTATTTT. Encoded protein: CASSPLRISGHYTDTQYF.